This T cell receptor beta chain came from a study of human T cells and chemical hapten exposure. Overall study results and limits: Controls formed significantly fewer large CDR3 similarity clusters than expanded TCRs did.

One entry per CDR3 protein, called by TCRdb with MiXCR from the RACE reads. This repertoire shows 150,000 to 200,000 distinct CDR3 sequences, 24% found once; its top ten account for 2.5%. Germline loops: CDR1 KGHDR, CDR2 SFDVKD. The CDR3 covers 20 residues. Trimming took 2 bases from V and 2 from J; bases not matched to a gene: 11. This clonotype was observed a handful of times. Its antigen is not identified. Sample time point: patch test 3, about 24 weeks after DPC sensitization. Stated treatment: therapeutic diphenylcyclopropenone sensitization with weekly scalp DPC. Those who donated were patients with alopecia, 18 to 70 years of age, and suitable for DPC.

Here the sequenced sample was whole blood, taken in connection with sensitization to the hapten diphenylcyclopropenone (DPC). The source is a woman in her thirties or forties with alopecia areata. Some clones in this sample may be carry-over from other donors' samples. The chain uses TRBV24-1 and TRBJ2-3; TRBD2 matches 14 bases. Here the CDR3 DNA reads TGTGCCACCAGTGATTCCTACGGGACTAGCGGGAGTGCCCACACAGATACGCAGTATTTT. It codes for CATSDSYGTSGSAHTDTQYF.